Following are 10 T cell receptor beta chains from one sample sequenced in a study of blood T cell repertoires in COVID-19. Generated by immunoSEQ multiplex PCR, the TCRdb table keeps only in-frame clones and is missing some. The table includes roughly 83,000 clones, approximately 86% detected once. Sequences were obtained from peripheral blood. The receptors stem from a man older than 75 with active or convalescent COVID-19.

This chain connects TRBV9 to TRBJ2-3; the match to TRBD2 covers 7 bases. V lost 2 bases, J lost 4 bases, and 1 base stayed unmatched. The CDR3 loop spans 13 amino acids. Germline-derived CDR1 and CDR2 are SGDLS and YYNGEE. CDR3 protein: CASSVSGPDTQYF. DNA of the CDR3: TGTGCCAGCAGCGTTAGCGGGCCAGATACGCAGTATTTT.

V is TRBV6-5 and J is TRBJ1-1; D ambiguous. V lost 6 bases to trimming and J lost 5 bases, with 13 bases between them. This CDR3 is built from 13 residues. Germline loops: CDR1 MNHEY, CDR2 SVGAGI. This CDR3 is CASRTEGMTEAFF. CDR3 bases: TGTGCCAGCAGAACCGAGGGTATGACTGAAGCTTTCTTT.

This chain links TRBV7-2 with TRBJ1-4; D uncertain. Germline CDR1 is SGHTA and CDR2 is FQGNSA. This CDR3 has 14 amino acids. Trimming removed 2 bases at V and 5 bases at J, with 9 bases between. DNA of the CDR3: TGTGCCAGCAGCTTATCCGGGAGGAATGAAAAACTGTTTTTT. As protein: CASSLSGRNEKLFF.

The CDR3 is CASSIDWRGSTDTQYF. The CDR3 DNA follows: TGTGCCAGTAGTATAGATTGGAGGGGCTCGACAGATACGCAGTATTTT. The genes are TRBV19 and TRBJ2-3, with D tentatively TRBD2 (6 bases). The germline V gene encodes CDR1 LNHDA and CDR2 SQIVND (reference sequence). CDR3 length: 16 residues. V lost 0 bases and J lost 3, with 13 bases in between.

This clone was observed once. The CDR3 coding sequence is TGTGCCACCAGCTCCCACAAGTATGGCTACACCTTC. It specifies CATSSHKYGYTF. The rearrangement uses TRBV15 and TRBJ1-2; D call uncertain. Trimming pared 5 bases from V and 5 bases from J, leaving 9 bases between. In germline, CDR1 is LNHNV, CDR2 YYDKDF (reference sequence). This CDR3 region has 12 residues.

The V call is TRBV6-5, the J call TRBJ1-1, with D unresolved. Germline assignment: CDR1 MNHEY and CDR2 SVGAGI. This CDR3 is 13 amino acids long. The V end was cut by 6 bases, the J end by 3 bases, with 11 bases between. DNA for the CDR3: TGTGCCAGCAGCCGTCTTAGAGACACTGAAGCTTTCTTT. Translating it yields CASSRLRDTEAFF.

The gene calls are TRBV4-1 and TRBJ2-5; 12 bases map to TRBD1. CDR3 size: 15 residues. Trimming removed 4 bases from V and 5 bases from J; junction bases left unmatched: 5. Germline V gene data show CDR1 as MGHRA and CDR2 as YSYEKL. The CDR3 sequence: CASSPGQGAWETQYF. The CDR3 bases are TGCGCCAGCAGCCCGGGACAGGGGGCTTGGGAGACCCAGTACTTC.

The chain recombines TRBV6-5 with TRBJ2-7, with TRBD2 matching over 10 bases. The J segment lost 7 bases and the V segment lost 5 bases, leaving 2 bases of the junction unmatched. The CDR3 loop spans 12 amino acids. Germline loops: CDR1 MNHEY, CDR2 SVGAGI. CDR3 sequence reads: CASSSGGGEQYV. The CDR3 coding sequence is TGTGCCAGCAGTAGCGGGGGGGGAGAGCAGTACGTC.

The V call is TRBV11-2, the J call TRBJ1-1; 8 bases line up with TRBD1. The CDR3 loop spans 15 amino acids. Germline V gives CDR1 SGHAT, CDR2 FQNNGV. V lost 5 bases to trimming and J lost 0 bases; unmatched junction nucleotides: 5. The CDR3 coding sequence is TGTGCCAGCAGCCCCACGACAGGGGTGAACACTGAAGCTTTCTTT. It translates to CASSPTTGVNTEAFF.

This clone appeared a single time. The chain combines TRBV2 with TRBJ1-2; 12 nucleotides align to TRBD1. The CDR3 is made up of 15 amino acids. Germline values: CDR1 SNHLY, CDR2 FYNNEI. Unmatched junction bases numbered 5, after V lost 1 base and J lost 8 bases. In DNA form, the CDR3 reads TGTGCCAGCAGTGAAGGCCGGGACAGGGGGCTAGGCTACACCTTC. Its protein product is CASSEGRDRGLGYTF.